Described below is a single TCR beta chain sequence and its context. It has no known antigen specificity. No much larger clone exists at a distance of one base, and base qualities are not known. The trial excluded patients who had a history of autoimmune disease or who were on systemic immunosuppression. Peripheral blood for TCR sequencing was collected from all dose cohorts at baseline, on cycle 4 day 1, and on cycle 7 day 1. Samples came from an open-label, multicenter, first-in-human phase I dose-escalation trial of ivuxolimab. The trial enrolled adults with locally advanced or metastatic head and neck squamous cell, hepatocellular, melanoma or renal cell carcinoma. Before TCR sequencing, CD4+ T cells and CD8+ T cells were sorted from peripheral blood as separate populations. The source of the sample is a study of OX40 agonist ivuxolimab in advanced cancers. Background on the whole study: Ivuxolimab was an agonistic, fully human IgG2 monoclonal antibody directed against OX40 (CD134), a costimulatory receptor. Intravenous ivuxolimab was administered to patients every 2 weeks at six dose levels: 0.01, 0.1, 0.3, 1.5, 3 and 10 mg/kg. Of the roughly 50 dose-escalation patients, hepatocellular carcinoma was present in about 20, melanoma in approximately 15, renal cell carcinoma in 9 and head and neck cancer in 9. In the dose-escalation cohort, roughly 80% of patients were male, and the mean age was approximately 60 years, with a range of about 23 to 85. Prior anti-PD-1, anti-PD-L1 or anti-CTLA-4 therapy was permitted, and approximately 40% of dose-escalation patients had received checkpoint inhibitors. Partial responses occurred in three dose-escalation patients: two with cutaneous melanoma and one with hepatocellular carcinoma. Peripheral TCRbeta sequencing was intended to test whether TCR sequence diversity was altered and clonal T-cell expansion was caused by ivuxolimab. The monotherapy dose-escalation portion (N of about 50 patients) of the phase I ivuxolimab trial is reported in the paper.

Study-level results and caveats: After ivuxolimab, more expanded clones were found on average in CD8+ T cells than in CD4+ T cells. Low levels of normalized T-cell clonal expansion were also seen in some patients who did not respond. Clonal expansion of both CD4+ and CD8+ blood T cells was observed from baseline to week 6 at doses 0.1 to 3.0 mg/kg. Partial responders in the 0.1-3.0 mg/kg groups had among the lowest normalized peripheral clonal expansion, especially among CD8+ T cells. Which antigens the clonally expanded peripheral T cells were specific for was not determined.

V lost 6 bases and J lost 4 bases; the stretch between them is 14 bases long. Its CDR3 holds 14 amino acids, cysteine through phenylalanine. CDR3 DNA is the only sequence kept; it has 42 bases, read in frame from the first base. CDR1 WNHNN and CDR2 SYGVQD were looked up in the germline V gene (reference sequence). To sequence the TCRbeta CDR3 region, genomic DNA was isolated from the sorted cells. TCRbeta CDR3 regions were sequenced using the immunoSEQ Assay. This is the immuneACCESS table as TCRdb keeps it, with only in-frame sequences that have V and J called. A part of the clones is gone; compared with another copy, unresolved V genes explain less than half, and the rest is unexplained. The sample yields roughly 77,000 clones; roughly 90% were counted once. The ten largest clones capture around 0.53% of the sample.

The chain was built from TRBV10-1 and TRBJ2-3; the D segment might be TRBD1 or TRBD2, since each matches 6 bases. This TCR came from an adult with an advanced solid tumor such as melanoma, head and neck, liver or kidney cancer. Material: CD4+ or CD8+ T cells sorted from blood, obtained in a trial of the OX40 agonist ivuxolimab. The CDR3 corresponds to CASRNTGRPDTQYF. In nucleotide form, the sequence is TGCGCCAGCAGAAACACAGGGAGGCCAGATACGCAGTATTTT.